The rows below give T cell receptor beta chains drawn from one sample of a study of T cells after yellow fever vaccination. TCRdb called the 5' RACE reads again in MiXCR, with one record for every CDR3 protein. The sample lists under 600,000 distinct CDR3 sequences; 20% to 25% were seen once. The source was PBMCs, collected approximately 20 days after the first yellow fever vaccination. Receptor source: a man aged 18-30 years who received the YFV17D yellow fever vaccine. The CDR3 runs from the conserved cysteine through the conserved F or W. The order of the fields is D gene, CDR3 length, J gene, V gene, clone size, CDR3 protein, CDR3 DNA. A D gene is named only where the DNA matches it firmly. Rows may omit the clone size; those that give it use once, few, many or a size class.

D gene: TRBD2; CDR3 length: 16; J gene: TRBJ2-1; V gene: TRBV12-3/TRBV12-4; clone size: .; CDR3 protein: CASSPRGSGGAIEQFF; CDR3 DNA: TGTGCCAGCAGTCCGCGGGGTAGCGGGGGGGCAATTGAGCAGTTCTTC
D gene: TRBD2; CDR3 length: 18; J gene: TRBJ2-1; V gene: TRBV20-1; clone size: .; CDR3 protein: CSARGRASGGASYNEQFF; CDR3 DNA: TGCAGTGCTAGAGGTCGGGCTAGCGGGGGGGCCTCCTACAATGAGCAGTTCTTC
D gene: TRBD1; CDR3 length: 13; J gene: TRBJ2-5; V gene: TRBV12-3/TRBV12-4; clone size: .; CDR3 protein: CASRMTGQETQYF; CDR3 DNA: TGTGCCAGCAGGATGACAGGGCAAGAGACCCAGTACTTC
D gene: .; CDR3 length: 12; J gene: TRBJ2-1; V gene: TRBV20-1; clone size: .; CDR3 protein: CSARPRGDEQFF; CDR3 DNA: TGCAGTGCTAGGCCCCGCGGGGATGAGCAGTTCTTC
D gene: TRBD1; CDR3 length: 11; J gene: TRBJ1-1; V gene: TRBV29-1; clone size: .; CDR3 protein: CSVPGQAEAFF; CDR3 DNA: TGCAGCGTCCCGGGACAGGCTGAAGCTTTCTTT
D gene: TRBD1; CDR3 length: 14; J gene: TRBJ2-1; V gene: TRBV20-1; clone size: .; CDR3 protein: CSAYTGAHSNEQFF; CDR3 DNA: TGCAGTGCTTACACAGGGGCCCACAGTAATGAGCAGTTCTTC
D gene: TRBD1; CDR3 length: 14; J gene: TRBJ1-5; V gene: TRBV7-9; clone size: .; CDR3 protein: CASSSTGGGQPQHF; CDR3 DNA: TGTGCCAGCAGCTCGACAGGGGGAGGCCAGCCCCAGCATTTT
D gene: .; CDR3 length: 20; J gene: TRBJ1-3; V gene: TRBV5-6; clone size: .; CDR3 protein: CASSLGSVWWQGSTGNTIYF; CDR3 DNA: TGTGCCAGCAGCTTGGGCTCGGTTTGGTGGCAGGGTAGTACTGGAAACACCATATATTTT
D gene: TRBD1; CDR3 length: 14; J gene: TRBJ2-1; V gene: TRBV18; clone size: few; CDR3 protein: CASSPPTGENEQFF; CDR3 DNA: TGTGCCAGCTCACCACCGACAGGGGAGAATGAGCAGTTCTTC
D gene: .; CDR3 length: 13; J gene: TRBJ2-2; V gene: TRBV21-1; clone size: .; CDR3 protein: CASSPRAPGELFF; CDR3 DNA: TGTGCCAGCAGTCCCAGGGCCCCCGGGGAGCTGTTTTTT
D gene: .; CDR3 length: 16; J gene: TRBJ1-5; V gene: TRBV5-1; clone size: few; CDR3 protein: CASSLLPISQGQPQHF; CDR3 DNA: TGCGCCAGCAGCTTGCTCCCCATTTCGCAGGGACAGCCCCAGCATTTT
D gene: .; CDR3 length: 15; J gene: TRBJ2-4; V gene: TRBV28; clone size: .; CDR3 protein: CASSTGGPAKNIQYF; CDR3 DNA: TGTGCCAGCAGCACGGGGGGCCCCGCCAAAAACATTCAGTACTTC